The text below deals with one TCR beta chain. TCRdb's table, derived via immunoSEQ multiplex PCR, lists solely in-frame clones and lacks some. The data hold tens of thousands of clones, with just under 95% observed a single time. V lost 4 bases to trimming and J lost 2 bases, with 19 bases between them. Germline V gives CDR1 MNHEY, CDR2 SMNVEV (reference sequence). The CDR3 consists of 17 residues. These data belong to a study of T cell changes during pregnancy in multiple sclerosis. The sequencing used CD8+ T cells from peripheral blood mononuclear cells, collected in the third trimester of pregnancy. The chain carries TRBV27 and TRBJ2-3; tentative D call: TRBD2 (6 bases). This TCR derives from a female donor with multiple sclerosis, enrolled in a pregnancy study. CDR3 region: CASSSQDDSGFTDTQYF. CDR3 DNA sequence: TGTGCCAGCAGTTCCCAAGACGATAGCGGATTCACAGATACGCAGTATTTT.